The entry that follows covers one T cell receptor beta chain sequence. Reverse transcription used roughly 0.5 to 1 ug RNA and random hexamers. immunoSEQ multiplex PCR amplified TCR beta CDR3 across 54 Vbeta, 13 Jbeta. TCRdb passed the immunoSEQ multiplex PCR reads through MiXCR, listing each CDR3 protein once. The sample includes about 130,000 distinct CDR3 sequences, nearly 95% of them seen just once. This sample is drawn from a study of CD8 T cells in Susac syndrome. Germline values: CDR1 MNHNY, CDR2 SVGAGI (reference sequence). Between the trimmed V and J ends, which lost 6 bases and 2 bases, there was a span of 14 bases. This CDR3 spans 14 amino acids. Controls matched for sex and age were healthy donors.

The sequence derives from a human donor in good health. The chain combines TRBV6-6 with TRBJ2-7, with a weak D call TRBD2 (6 bases). The sequenced material came from CD4+ T cells from PBMCs. CDR3 sequence: CASRPAEGAYEQYF. The CDR3 DNA reads TGTGCCAGCAGGCCCGCGGAGGGCGCCTACGAGCAGTACTTC.